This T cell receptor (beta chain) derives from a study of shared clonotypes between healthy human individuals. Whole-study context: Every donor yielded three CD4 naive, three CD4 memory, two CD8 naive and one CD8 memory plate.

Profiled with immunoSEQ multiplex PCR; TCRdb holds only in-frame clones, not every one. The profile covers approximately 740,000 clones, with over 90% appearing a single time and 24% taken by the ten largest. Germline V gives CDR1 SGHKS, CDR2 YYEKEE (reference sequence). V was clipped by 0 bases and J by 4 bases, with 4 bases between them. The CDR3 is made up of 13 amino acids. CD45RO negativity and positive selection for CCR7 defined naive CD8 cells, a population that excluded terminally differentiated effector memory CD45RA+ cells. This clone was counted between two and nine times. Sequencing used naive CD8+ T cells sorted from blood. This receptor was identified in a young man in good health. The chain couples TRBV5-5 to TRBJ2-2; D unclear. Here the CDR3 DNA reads TGTGCCAGCAGCTTGGAGCGCACCGGGGAGCTGTTTTTT. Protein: CASSLERTGELFF.